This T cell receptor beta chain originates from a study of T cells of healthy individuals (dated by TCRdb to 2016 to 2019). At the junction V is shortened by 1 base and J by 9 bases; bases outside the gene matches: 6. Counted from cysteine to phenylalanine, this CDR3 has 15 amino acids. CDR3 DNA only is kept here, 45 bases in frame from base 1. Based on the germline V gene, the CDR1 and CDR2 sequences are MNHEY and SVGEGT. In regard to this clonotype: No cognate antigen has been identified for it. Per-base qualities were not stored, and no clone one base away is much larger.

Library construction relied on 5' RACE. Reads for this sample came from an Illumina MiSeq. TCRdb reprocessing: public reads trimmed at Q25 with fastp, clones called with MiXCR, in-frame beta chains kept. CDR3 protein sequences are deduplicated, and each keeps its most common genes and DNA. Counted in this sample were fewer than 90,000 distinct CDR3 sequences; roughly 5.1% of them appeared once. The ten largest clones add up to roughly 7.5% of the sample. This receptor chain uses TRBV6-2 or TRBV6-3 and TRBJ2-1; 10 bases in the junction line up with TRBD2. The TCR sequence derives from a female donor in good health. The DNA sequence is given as TGTGCCAGCAGTTACTATCTAGCGGGAGTCCCTGAGCAGTTCTTC. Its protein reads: CASSYYLAGVPEQFF.